This T cell receptor beta chain was recorded in a study of T cell responses to AZD1222 COVID-19 vaccine. The repertoire was sequenced with immunoSEQ multiplex PCR; TCRdb's copy has only in-frame clones and lacks some. The sample gives 60,000 to 80,000 clones, around three quarters of which show up once; 45% to 50% is in the top ten. The V gene's germline CDR1 is MDHEN and CDR2 SYDVKM. V shed 6 bases and J 4 bases; nucleotides not matched to a gene: 9. The CDR3 has 15 residues. The sequenced sample was peripheral blood, obtained 28 days after the second AZD1222 dose. The chain joins TRBV28 to TRBJ2-7, with TRBD2 identical over 10 bases. This receptor was identified in an adult who received the AZD1222 COVID-19 vaccine. The CDR3 sequence is CASRTISGGPYEQYF. The CDR3 DNA is TGTGCCAGCAGAACTATTAGCGGGGGGCCGTACGAGCAGTACTTC.